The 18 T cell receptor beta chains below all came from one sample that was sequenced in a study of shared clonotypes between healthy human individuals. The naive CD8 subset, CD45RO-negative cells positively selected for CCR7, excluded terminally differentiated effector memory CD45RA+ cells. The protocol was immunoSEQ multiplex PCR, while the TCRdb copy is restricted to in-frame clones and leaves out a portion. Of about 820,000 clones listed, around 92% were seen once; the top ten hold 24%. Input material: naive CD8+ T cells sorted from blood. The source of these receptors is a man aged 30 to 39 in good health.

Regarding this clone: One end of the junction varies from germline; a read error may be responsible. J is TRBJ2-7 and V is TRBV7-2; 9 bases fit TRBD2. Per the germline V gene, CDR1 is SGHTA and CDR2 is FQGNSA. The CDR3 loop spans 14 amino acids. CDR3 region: CASSPHPLGLACVF. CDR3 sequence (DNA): TGTGCCAGCAGCCCGCACCCTCTGGGACTAGCTTGCGTATTC.

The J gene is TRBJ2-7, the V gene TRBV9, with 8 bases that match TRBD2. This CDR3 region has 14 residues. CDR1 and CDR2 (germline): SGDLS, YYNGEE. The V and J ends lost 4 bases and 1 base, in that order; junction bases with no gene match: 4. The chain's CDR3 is CASSKSGSSYEQYF. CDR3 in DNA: TGTGCCAGCAGCAAGAGCGGGAGTTCCTACGAGCAGTACTTC.

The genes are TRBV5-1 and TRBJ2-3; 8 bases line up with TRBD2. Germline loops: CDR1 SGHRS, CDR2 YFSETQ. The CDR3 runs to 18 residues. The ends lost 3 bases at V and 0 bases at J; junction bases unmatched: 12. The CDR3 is CASSSGLWTSSSTDTQYF. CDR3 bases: TGCGCCAGCAGCTCGGGGCTGTGGACTAGCTCAAGCACAGATACGCAGTATTTT.

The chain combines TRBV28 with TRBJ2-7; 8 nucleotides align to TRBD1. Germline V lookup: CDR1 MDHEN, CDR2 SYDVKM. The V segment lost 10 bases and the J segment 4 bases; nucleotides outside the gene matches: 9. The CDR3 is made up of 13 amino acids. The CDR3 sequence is CATRQGSAYEQYF. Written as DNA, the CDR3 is TGTGCCACTAGACAGGGGTCCGCTTACGAGCAGTACTTC.

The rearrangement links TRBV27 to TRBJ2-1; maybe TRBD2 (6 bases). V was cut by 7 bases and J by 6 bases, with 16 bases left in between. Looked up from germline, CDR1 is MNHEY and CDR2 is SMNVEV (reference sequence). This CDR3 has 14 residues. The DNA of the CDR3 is TGTGCCAGCACTCCGGGACTGGGGGGCAATGAGCAGTTCTTC. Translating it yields CASTPGLGGNEQFF.

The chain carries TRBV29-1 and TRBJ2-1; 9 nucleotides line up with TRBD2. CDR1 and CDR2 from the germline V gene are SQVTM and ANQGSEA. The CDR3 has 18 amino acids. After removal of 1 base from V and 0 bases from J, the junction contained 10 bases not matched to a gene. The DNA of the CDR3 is TGCAGCGTTGAAGGCGTTAGCGGGAGCACCAGCTCCTACAATGAGCAGTTCTTC. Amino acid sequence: CSVEGVSGSTSSYNEQFF.

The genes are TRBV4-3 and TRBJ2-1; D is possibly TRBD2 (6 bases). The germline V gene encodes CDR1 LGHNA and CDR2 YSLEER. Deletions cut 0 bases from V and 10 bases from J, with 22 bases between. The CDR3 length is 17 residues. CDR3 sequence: CASSQDPRDSTWGEQFF. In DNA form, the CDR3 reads TGCGCCAGCAGCCAAGACCCTCGGGACTCTACATGGGGGGAGCAGTTCTTC.

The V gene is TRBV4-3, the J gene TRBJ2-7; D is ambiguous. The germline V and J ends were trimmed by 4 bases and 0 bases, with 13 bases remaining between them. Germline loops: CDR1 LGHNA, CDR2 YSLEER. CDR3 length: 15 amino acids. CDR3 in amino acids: CASSPVGLASYEQYF. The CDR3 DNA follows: TGCGCCAGCAGCCCCGTCGGTTTAGCCTCCTACGAGCAGTACTTC.

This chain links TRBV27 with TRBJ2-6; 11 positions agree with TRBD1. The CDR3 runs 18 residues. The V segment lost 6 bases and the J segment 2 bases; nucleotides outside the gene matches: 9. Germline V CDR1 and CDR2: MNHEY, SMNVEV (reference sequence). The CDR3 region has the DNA TGTGCCAGCAGCCGCCGGGACAGGGGGTTTCCTGGGGCCAACGTCCTGACTTTC. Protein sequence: CASSRRDRGFPGANVLTF.

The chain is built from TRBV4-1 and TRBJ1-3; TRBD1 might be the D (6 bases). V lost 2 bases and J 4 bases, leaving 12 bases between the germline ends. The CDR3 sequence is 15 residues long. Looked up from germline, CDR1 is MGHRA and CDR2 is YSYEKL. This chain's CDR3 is CASSQLTGFGNTIYF. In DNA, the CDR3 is TGCGCCAGCAGCCAATTAACAGGGTTCGGAAACACCATATATTTT.

CDR3 DNA: TGTGCCACCTATAGCACCGGGGAGCTGTTTTTT. Its translation: CATYSTGELFF. The chain carries TRBV27 and TRBJ2-2; D gene unclear. V dropped 10 bases and J dropped 4 bases, with 7 bases sitting between them. This CDR3 is 11 amino acids long. Germline loops: CDR1 MNHEY, CDR2 SMNVEV (reference sequence).

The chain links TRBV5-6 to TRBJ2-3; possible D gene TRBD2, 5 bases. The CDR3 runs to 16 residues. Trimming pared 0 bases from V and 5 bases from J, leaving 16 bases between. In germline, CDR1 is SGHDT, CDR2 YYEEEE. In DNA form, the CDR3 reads TGTGCCAGCAGCTTGGGAGGTGGCGGGCTCGTAGATACGCAGTATTTT. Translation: CASSLGGGGLVDTQYF.

The CDR3 DNA reads as TGCAGCGTTGAAAATCAGGGAAGAAACAATGAGCAGTTCTTC. It yields the protein CSVENQGRNNEQFF. The chain recombines TRBV29-1 with TRBJ2-1, with D perhaps TRBD1 (5 bases). CDR1 is SQVTM and CDR2 is ANQGSEA in the germline V gene. The V gene lost 2 bases and the J gene lost 5 bases, with 13 bases spanning the gap. The CDR3 sequence is 14 residues long.

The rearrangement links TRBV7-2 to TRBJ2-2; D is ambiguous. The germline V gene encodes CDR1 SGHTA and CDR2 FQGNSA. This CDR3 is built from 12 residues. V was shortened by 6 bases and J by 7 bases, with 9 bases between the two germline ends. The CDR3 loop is CASRFINGELFF. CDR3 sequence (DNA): TGTGCCAGCAGATTTATAAACGGGGAGCTGTTTTTT.

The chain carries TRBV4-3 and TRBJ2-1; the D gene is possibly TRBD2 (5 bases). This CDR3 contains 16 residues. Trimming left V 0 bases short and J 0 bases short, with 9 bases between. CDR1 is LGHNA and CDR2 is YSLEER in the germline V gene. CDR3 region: CASSQDGDSSYNEQFF. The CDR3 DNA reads TGCGCCAGCAGCCAAGACGGGGATAGCTCCTACAATGAGCAGTTCTTC.

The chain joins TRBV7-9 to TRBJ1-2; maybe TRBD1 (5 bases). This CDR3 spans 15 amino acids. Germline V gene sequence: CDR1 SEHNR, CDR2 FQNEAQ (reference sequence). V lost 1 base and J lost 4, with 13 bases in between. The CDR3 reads CASSLGDFRVYGYTF. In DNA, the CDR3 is TGTGCCAGCAGCTTAGGGGACTTTCGTGTCTATGGCTACACCTTC.

DNA of the CDR3: TGTGCCAGCAGTTCTAGTGGGGCAATGTTGAATGAGCAGTTCTTC. Translated: CASSSSGAMLNEQFF. This chain links TRBV7-9 with TRBJ2-1; D is perhaps TRBD1 (5 bases). Trimming took 6 bases from V and 7 from J, leaving 19 bases between them. The CDR3 spans 15 residues. The germline V gene has CDR1 SEHNR and CDR2 FQNEAQ (reference sequence).

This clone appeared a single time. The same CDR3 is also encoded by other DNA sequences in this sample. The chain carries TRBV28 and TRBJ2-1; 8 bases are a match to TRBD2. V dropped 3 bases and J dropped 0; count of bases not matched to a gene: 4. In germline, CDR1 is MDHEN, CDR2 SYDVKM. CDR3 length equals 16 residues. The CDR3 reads CASSFKRGSSYNEQFF. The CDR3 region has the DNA TGTGCCAGCAGTTTTAAGCGGGGGAGCTCCTACAATGAGCAGTTCTTC.